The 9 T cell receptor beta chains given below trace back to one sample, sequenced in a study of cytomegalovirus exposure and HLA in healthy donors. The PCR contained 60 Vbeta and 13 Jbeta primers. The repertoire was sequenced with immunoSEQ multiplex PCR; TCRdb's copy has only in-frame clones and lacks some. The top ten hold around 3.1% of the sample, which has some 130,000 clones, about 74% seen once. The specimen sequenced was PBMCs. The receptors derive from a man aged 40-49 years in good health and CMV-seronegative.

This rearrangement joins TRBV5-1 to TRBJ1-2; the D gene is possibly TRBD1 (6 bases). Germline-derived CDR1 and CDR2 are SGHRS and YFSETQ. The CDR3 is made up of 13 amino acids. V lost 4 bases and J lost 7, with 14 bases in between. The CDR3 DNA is TGCGCCAGCAGCCCGGGGGGGGGCTCTGGCTACACCTTC. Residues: CASSPGGGSGYTF. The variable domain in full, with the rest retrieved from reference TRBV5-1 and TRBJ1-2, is KAGVTQTPRYLIKTRGQQVTLSCSPISGHRSVSWYQQTPGQGLQFLFEYFSETQRNKGNFPGRFSGRQFSNSRSEMNVSTLELGDSALYLCASSPGGGSGYTFGSGTRLTVV.

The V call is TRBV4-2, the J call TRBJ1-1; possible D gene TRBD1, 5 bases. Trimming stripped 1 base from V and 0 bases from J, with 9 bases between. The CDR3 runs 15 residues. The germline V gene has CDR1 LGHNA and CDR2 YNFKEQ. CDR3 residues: CASSQGSGVNTEAFF. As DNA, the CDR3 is TGTGCCAGCAGCCAAGGATCGGGGGTGAACACTGAAGCTTTCTTT.

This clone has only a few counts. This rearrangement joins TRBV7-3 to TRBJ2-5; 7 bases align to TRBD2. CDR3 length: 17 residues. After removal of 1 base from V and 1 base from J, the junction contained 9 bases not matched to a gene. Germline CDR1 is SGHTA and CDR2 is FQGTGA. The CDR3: CASSLKARSGAQETQYF. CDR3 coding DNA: TGTGCCAGCAGCTTAAAGGCGCGGAGCGGGGCCCAAGAGACCCAGTACTTC.

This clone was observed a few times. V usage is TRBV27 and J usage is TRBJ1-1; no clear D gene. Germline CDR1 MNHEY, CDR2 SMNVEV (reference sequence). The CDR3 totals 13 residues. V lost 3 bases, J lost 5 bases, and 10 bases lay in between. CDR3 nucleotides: TGTGCCAGCAGTTTCGGTGGGCAGACTGAAGCTTTCTTT. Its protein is CASSFGGQTEAFF.

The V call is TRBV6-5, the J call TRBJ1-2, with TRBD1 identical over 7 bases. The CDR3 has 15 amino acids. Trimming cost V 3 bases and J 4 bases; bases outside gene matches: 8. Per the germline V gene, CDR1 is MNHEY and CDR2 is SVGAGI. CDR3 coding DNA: TGTGCCAGCAGTTATTCCGGGACAGTCCTCTATGGCTACACCTTC. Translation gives CASSYSGTVLYGYTF.

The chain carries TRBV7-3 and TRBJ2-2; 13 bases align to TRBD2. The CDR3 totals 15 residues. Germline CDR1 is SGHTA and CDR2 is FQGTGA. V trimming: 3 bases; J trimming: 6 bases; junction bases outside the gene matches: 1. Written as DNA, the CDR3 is TGTGCCAGCAGCTTGACTAGCGGGAGGTCCGGGGAGCTGTTTTTT. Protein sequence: CASSLTSGRSGELFF.

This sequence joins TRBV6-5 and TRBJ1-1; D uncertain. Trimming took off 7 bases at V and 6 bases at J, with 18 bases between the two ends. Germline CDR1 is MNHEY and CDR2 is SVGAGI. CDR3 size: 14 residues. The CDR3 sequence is CASISLRENAEAFF. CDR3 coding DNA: TGTGCCAGCATCTCTTTGAGGGAAAACGCTGAAGCTTTCTTT.

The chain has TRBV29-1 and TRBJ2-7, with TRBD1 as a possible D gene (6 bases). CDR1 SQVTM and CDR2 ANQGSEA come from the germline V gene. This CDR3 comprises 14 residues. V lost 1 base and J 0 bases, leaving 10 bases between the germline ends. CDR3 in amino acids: CSVEGGQSSYEQYF. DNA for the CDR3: TGCAGCGTTGAAGGCGGACAGTCCTCCTACGAGCAGTACTTC.

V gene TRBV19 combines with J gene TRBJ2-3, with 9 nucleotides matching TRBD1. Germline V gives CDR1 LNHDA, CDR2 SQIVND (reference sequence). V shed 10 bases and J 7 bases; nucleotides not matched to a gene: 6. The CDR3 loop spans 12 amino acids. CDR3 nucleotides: TGTGCCACCTCACAGGGGGCAAATACGCAGTATTTT. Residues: CATSQGANTQYF.